This T cell receptor beta chain was found in a study of blood T cell repertoires in COVID-19. Background on the study: PBMCs, B-cell-depleted T cells, or T cells were the source of the cDNA or gDNA that made up the material.

This CDR3 comprises 15 residues. The J segment lost 8 bases and the V segment lost 5 bases, leaving 12 bases of the junction unmatched. Germline V gene lookup returns CDR1 MDHEN and CDR2 SYDVKM. Participant ages covered about 18 to 89 years across 24 US areas. Membership in each cohort depended on participant-reported clinical history. The authors' processing: Amplifying reference gene primers gave estimates of nucleated cell counts. Assay: immunoSEQ multiplex PCR; the TCRdb copy retains only in-frame clones and omits some. Clonal size and the V and J genes are those of that table, whereas D and trimming came from the DNA. The sample includes hundreds of thousands of clones, 80% to 90% of them seen just once.

The source is a man between 25 and 39 years old who had recovered from COVID-19. Sequencing used PBMCs or T cells enriched from blood (not recorded which). The J gene is TRBJ1-2, the V gene TRBV28; 9 positions agree with TRBD1. The CDR3 sequence: CASSPTGQGSLGYTF. The CDR3 nucleotides read TGTGCCAGCAGTCCAACAGGACAGGGGTCGTTGGGCTACACCTTC.